These 30 T cell receptor beta chains were all obtained from the same sample, sequenced in a study of cytomegalovirus exposure and HLA in healthy donors (dated by TCRdb to between 2016 and 2019). Libraries were constructed by the immunoSEQ multiplex PCR assay. A mixture of 60 forward primers for TCR Vbeta segments and 13 reverse primers for TCR Jbeta segments was used in the multiplex PCR. TCRdb holds this immuneACCESS table with in-frame rearrangements only. Some clones are missing; in checked studies, unresolved V genes explain under half, and the rest has no known cause. This sample lists about 89,000 clones; 85% were detected once. The ten biggest clones cover 6.5% to 8.5% of the sample. The sample consisted of PBMCs. All receptors derive from a man aged 35 to 55 in good health and CMV-seropositive.

This clone was recorded only once. V usage is TRBV7-8 and J usage is TRBJ2-7, with 10 bases aligning to TRBD1. Germline CDR1 SGHVS, CDR2 FQNEAQ. V shed 5 bases, J shed 2 bases, and the junction held 6 bases outside the gene matches. CDR3 length equals 15 residues. CDR3 nucleotides: TGTGCCAGCAGCCCGGGGACAGGGGAGGCCTACGAGCAGTACTTC. This translates into CASSPGTGEAYEQYF.

This rearrangement joins TRBV27 to TRBJ2-7; D gene ambiguous. The CDR3 runs 16 residues. Trimming took off 2 bases at V and 2 bases at J, with 16 bases between the two ends. Germline lookup yields CDR1 MNHEY and CDR2 SMNVEV (reference sequence). The CDR3 nucleotides are TGTGCCAGCAGTTTAGGGTTGGCGGTATCGCCCTACGAGCAGTACTTC. Translating it yields CASSLGLAVSPYEQYF.

The rearrangement uses TRBV5-1 and TRBJ2-5; tentatively, D is TRBD1 (6 bases). Germline V gene sequence: CDR1 SGHRS, CDR2 YFSETQ. CDR3 length: 14 amino acids. With 0 bases removed from V and 4 bases from J, the gap between germline ends came to 10 bases. This CDR3 reads CASSLAGTRETQYF. The CDR3 DNA sequence: TGCGCCAGCAGCTTGGCCGGGACAAGAGAGACCCAGTACTTC.

The chain is built from TRBV30 and TRBJ1-3; D remains ambiguous. CDR1 and CDR2 (germline): GTSNPN, SVGIG (reference sequence). The CDR3 runs to 13 residues. Trimming pared 0 bases from V and 8 bases from J, leaving 11 bases between. The CDR3 protein is CAWSVSGRDTIYF. CDR3 DNA: TGTGCCTGGAGTGTATCTGGGAGGGACACCATATATTTT.

This chain uses TRBV19 with TRBJ2-3; TRBD2 aligns across 11 bases. Germline V gives CDR1 LNHDA, CDR2 SQIVND (reference sequence). The CDR3 loop spans 16 amino acids. Germline trimming cut 4 bases from V and 1 base from J; bases unmatched to any gene: 4. The CDR3 nucleotides read TGTGCCAGTAGTACCTTAGCGGGAGGGGGCACAGATACGCAGTATTTT. Translation gives CASSTLAGGGTDTQYF.

The chain couples TRBV28 to TRBJ2-2, with TRBD2 as a possible D gene (5 bases). Germline V gives CDR1 MDHEN, CDR2 SYDVKM. This CDR3 spans 15 amino acids. Trimming took 6 bases from V and 3 from J, leaving 14 bases between them. The CDR3 DNA follows: TGTGCCAGCAGGACCCGAAGCGGCTACACCGGGGAGCTGTTTTTT. Translated: CASRTRSGYTGELFF.

The chain combines TRBV5-1 with TRBJ2-5; TRBD1 or TRBD2 may be the D gene (7 bases each). The J call could be wrong; TRBJ2-7 is a better fit for the DNA end. The V gene's germline CDR1 is SGHRS and CDR2 YFSETQ. This CDR3 is built from 17 residues. As DNA, the CDR3 is TGCGCCAGCAGCGTGGGGAGGGGTGGGACAGCGACCTACGAGCAGTACTTC. Protein sequence: CASSVGRGGTATYEQYF.

The rearrangement links TRBV5-6 to TRBJ2-7; no clear D gene. The CDR3 is 14 amino acids. V shed 2 bases and J shed 0 bases, with 9 bases lying between them. Germline CDR1 and CDR2: SGHDT and YYEEEE. The CDR3 DNA is TGTGCCAGCAGCTTCGATCTTAGCTCCTACGAGCAGTACTTC. Amino acid sequence: CASSFDLSSYEQYF.

This clone appeared a single time. V gene TRBV6-6 combines with J gene TRBJ1-2; 9 positions match TRBD1. Germline V gene lookup returns CDR1 MNHNY and CDR2 SVGAGI (reference sequence). This CDR3 contains 14 residues. V was clipped by 6 bases and J by 4 bases; unmatched bases: 6. CDR3 DNA sequence: TGTGCCAGCAGACACCCGGGACAGGGCTATGGCTACACCTTC. Its translation is CASRHPGQGYGYTF.

The chain carries TRBV19 and TRBJ1-1; no clear D. CDR1 and CDR2 (germline): LNHDA, SQIVND (reference sequence). Trimming shortened V by 10 bases and J by 3 bases, and 15 bases separated the two germline ends. The CDR3 loop spans 13 amino acids. DNA of the CDR3: TGTGCCACTGCCATCCGCGGGGACACTGAAGCTTTCTTT. It specifies CATAIRGDTEAFF.

V is TRBV7-2 and J is TRBJ2-6, with TRBD1 matching 7 bases. The V and J ends lost 5 bases and 0 bases, in that order; junction bases with no gene match: 4. This CDR3 contains 16 residues. The germline V gene encodes CDR1 SGHTA and CDR2 FQGNSA. The CDR3 DNA reads as TGTGCCAGCAGCGGACAGGCGCACTCTGGGGCCAACGTCCTGACTTTC. Its protein is CASSGQAHSGANVLTF.

V usage is TRBV6-1 and J usage is TRBJ2-7; 8 positions match TRBD1. This CDR3 is 13 amino acids long. CDR1 and CDR2 from the germline V gene are MNHNS and SASEGT. The V gene end was trimmed by 6 bases and the J gene end by 2 bases; junction bases not matched to a gene: 3. CDR3 sequence reads: CASRETGAYEQYF. DNA of the CDR3: TGTGCCAGCAGGGAGACAGGGGCCTACGAGCAGTACTTC.

This clone was detected only once. The chain uses TRBV28 and TRBJ2-3, with 8 positions matching TRBD2. The trim removed 5 bases at V and 2 bases at J, leaving 9 bases unmatched. The CDR3 covers 16 residues. The germline V gene encodes CDR1 MDHEN and CDR2 SYDVKM. CDR3 protein: CASSQPGLVLTDTQYF. CDR3 sequence (DNA): TGTGCCAGCAGTCAACCGGGACTAGTCCTCACAGATACGCAGTATTTT.

This clone was counted a single time. The chain recombines TRBV9 with TRBJ2-5; 8 bases are shared with TRBD1. From germline, CDR1 is SGDLS and CDR2 YYNGEE. The CDR3 sequence is 15 residues long. Unmatched junction bases numbered 5, after V lost 0 bases and J lost 4 bases. The CDR3 coding sequence is TGTGCCAGCAGCGTAGAAGGGCAGGGGGCAGAGACCCAGTACTTC. Translation gives CASSVEGQGAETQYF.

The genes are TRBV7-9 and TRBJ2-7; 8 bases are shared with TRBD2. CDR1 is SEHNR, CDR2 FQNEAQ, per germline (reference sequence). The length of the CDR3 is 15 residues. J lost 2 bases, V lost 5 bases, and 8 bases had no gene match. The CDR3 protein is CASSRTTSGAYEQYF. CDR3 coding DNA: TGTGCCAGCAGCAGGACAACTAGCGGCGCCTACGAGCAGTACTTC.

The chain has TRBV11-2 and TRBJ1-1, with TRBD1 matching over 10 bases. This CDR3 has 13 residues. The V gene's germline CDR1 is SGHAT and CDR2 FQNNGV. With 0 bases clipped from V and 11 bases from J, the junction kept 3 bases outside the gene matches. CDR3 region: CASSLETGGTAFF. The CDR3, as DNA: TGTGCCAGCAGCTTAGAGACAGGGGGCACGGCTTTCTTT.

V and J are TRBV6-5 and TRBJ1-3, with 8 bases lining up with TRBD1. Trimming at V came to 5 bases and at J to 4 bases, leaving 1 base not matched to a gene. This CDR3 spans 13 amino acids. Germline V lookup: CDR1 MNHEY, CDR2 SVGAGI. The CDR3 reads CASSRDRGNTIYF. DNA for the CDR3: TGTGCCAGCAGTAGGGACAGGGGAAACACCATATATTTT.

The chain is built from TRBV19 and TRBJ2-7; no clear D gene. Germline V gene sequence: CDR1 LNHDA, CDR2 SQIVND (reference sequence). The CDR3 extends over 15 amino acids. V lost 6 bases and J 0 bases, leaving 15 bases between the germline ends. The CDR3 region is CASSPEASSSYEQYF. In DNA form, the CDR3 reads TGTGCCAGTAGCCCCGAGGCCTCAAGCTCCTACGAGCAGTACTTC.

This clone came up once. V gene TRBV6-5 combines with J gene TRBJ1-6; D is possibly TRBD1 (5 bases). The CDR3 length is 15 residues. The V and J ends lost 2 bases and 7 bases respectively, with 12 bases between them. CDR1 and CDR2 (germline): MNHEY, SVGAGI. The CDR3 is CASSYGAGRNSPLHF. The CDR3 DNA is TGTGCCAGCAGTTACGGGGCAGGGCGAAATTCACCCCTCCACTTT.

The CDR3 sequence is CAWSVIAGANYEQYF. The CDR3 bases are TGTGCCTGGAGTGTAATAGCGGGGGCGAACTACGAGCAGTACTTC. The V call is TRBV30, the J call TRBJ2-7; 9 nucleotides line up with TRBD2. Germline CDR1 reads GTSNPN; CDR2 reads SVGIG (reference sequence). V trimming: 0 bases; J trimming: 3 bases; junction bases outside the gene matches: 6. The CDR3 has 15 residues.

The chain couples TRBV19 to TRBJ2-1; TRBD2 is a possible D gene (6 bases). The CDR3 is made up of 13 amino acids. Germline V gene data show CDR1 as LNHDA and CDR2 as SQIVND (reference sequence). V lost 4 bases and J 6 bases, leaving 10 bases between the germline ends. CDR3 sequence (DNA): TGTGCCAGTAGTAGCGGGACGCGCAATGAGCAGTTCTTC. The encoded protein is CASSSGTRNEQFF.

This clone came up a few times. The V and J genes are TRBV6-6 and TRBJ1-2; possibly TRBD1 for D (5 bases). V was pared by 4 bases and J by 0 bases, with 6 bases between. The CDR3 contains 13 residues. Per germline, CDR1 MNHNY and CDR2 SVGAGI (reference sequence). CDR3 in DNA: TGTGCCAGCAGTTTCAGGGCTAACTATGGCTACACCTTC. Translated: CASSFRANYGYTF.

The chain employs TRBV7-8 and TRBJ2-1; 7 bases match TRBD2. The V gene end was trimmed by 1 base and the J gene end by 3 bases; junction bases not matched to a gene: 6. The CDR3 has 16 amino acids. From germline, CDR1 is SGHVS and CDR2 FQNEAQ. As DNA, the CDR3 is TGTGCCAGCAGCTTAGAGGCGGGGAGGGTCTACAATGAGCAGTTCTTC. Its translation is CASSLEAGRVYNEQFF.

The V and J genes are TRBV7-9 and TRBJ1-2, with 8 bases identical to TRBD1. CDR3 length equals 14 residues. Germline CDR1 reads SEHNR; CDR2 reads FQNEAQ (reference sequence). V shed 5 bases and J 4 bases; nucleotides not matched to a gene: 6. The CDR3 coding sequence is TGTGCCAGCAGCCCCCGGACAGGGCCCTATGGCTACACCTTC. Its protein is CASSPRTGPYGYTF. The full variable domain, in which reference TRBV7-9 and TRBJ1-2 provide the parts outside the CDR3, is DTGVSQNPRHKITKRGQNVTFRCDPISEHNRLYWYRQTLGQGPEFLTYFQNEAQLEKSRLLSDRFSAERPKGSFSTLEIQRTEQGDSAMYLCASSPRTGPYGYTFGSGTRLTVV.

This chain uses TRBV6-1 with TRBJ1-1, with D maybe TRBD1 (6 bases). Per the germline V gene, CDR1 is MNHNS and CDR2 is SASEGT. CDR3 length equals 13 residues. The ends were cut back, 6 bases at V and 6 bases at J, with 14 bases in the middle. In DNA form, the CDR3 reads TGTGCCAGCAGAAGTACCAGGGGCGCTGAAGCTTTCTTT. Translated: CASRSTRGAEAFF.

This clone was seen a single time. The rearrangement links TRBV19 to TRBJ1-2; unclear D gene. CDR3 length: 13 amino acids. Germline CDR1 reads LNHDA; CDR2 reads SQIVND (reference sequence). V was clipped by 4 bases and J by 5 bases, with 11 bases between them. The CDR3 loop is CASSRQSYYGYTF. The DNA of the CDR3 is TGTGCCAGTAGTAGGCAGTCTTATTATGGCTACACCTTC.

The chain links TRBV6-1 to TRBJ2-7; TRBD1 matches 10 bases. V was pared by 7 bases and J by 6 bases, with 12 bases of the junction left unmatched. Germline V gives CDR1 MNHNS, CDR2 SASEGT. The CDR3 has 15 amino acids. The CDR3 region has the DNA TGTGCCAGCACGGTCCGGGACAGGGGATCCGGCGAGCAGTACTTC. It encodes CASTVRDRGSGEQYF.

The CDR3 DNA follows: TGTGCCAGCAGAAAAGAACAGGGATTCGCCTACGAGCAGTACTTC. Amino acids: CASRKEQGFAYEQYF. The chain has TRBV6-1 and TRBJ2-7; perhaps TRBD1 as D (6 bases). The CDR3 consists of 15 residues. Germline CDR1 reads MNHNS; CDR2 reads SASEGT. Deletions cut 6 bases from V and 2 bases from J, with 17 bases between.

In regard to this clone: The same CDR3 arises from other DNA sequences in this sample as well. The chain is built from TRBV11-1 and TRBJ2-3, with a tentative D call TRBD1 (5 bases). V lost 5 bases, J lost 7 bases, and 16 bases lay in between. Germline CDR1 reads SGHAT; CDR2 reads FQDESV (reference sequence). The CDR3 length is 14 residues. CDR3 DNA sequence: TGTGCCAGCAGCACCCTAAGACAGTTCAATACGCAGTATTTT. It specifies CASSTLRQFNTQYF.

V gene TRBV28 combines with J gene TRBJ2-6, with D possibly being TRBD1 (5 bases). Trimming stripped 1 base from V and 2 bases from J, with 6 bases between. The CDR3 is made up of 15 amino acids. In germline, CDR1 is MDHEN, CDR2 SYDVKM. CDR3 amino acids: CASSLLGAGANVLTF. DNA for the CDR3: TGTGCCAGCAGTTTATTAGGGGCTGGGGCCAACGTCCTGACTTTC.